This T cell receptor beta chain came from a study of blood T cells in healthy people across ages (dated by TCRdb to between 2015 and 2016). About the full investigation: In model experiments, roughly one uniquely barcoded TCR beta cDNA molecule per two T cells was captured by template switching. The donors were divided into four age groups: young (average around 16 years), middle-aged (almost 40), aged (under 70) and long-lived (roughly 88). Two additional independent replicas of 1 million unique cDNA reads from the same blood draw were analyzed for two donors (one aged 18 to 30 and one aged 80 or older). Using deep sequencing normalized with unique cDNA molecular identifiers, the study measured how TCR beta repertoire diversity changes with age. To avoid experimental bias, donors of different ages were spread randomly across the sequencing lanes. The full study reports these points: Compared with the aged group, more naive CD4+ T cells, fewer expanded clones and increased TCR diversity were shown by the long-lived group, suggesting age selection. Because donor CMV infection status was unknown, age-related changes in expanded clonotypes were potentially confounded. Bulk unsorted PBMC profiling prevented conclusive comparison of naive and antigen-experienced compartments. Estimates of total diversity from one million sequenced T cells were regarded as lower bounds and underestimates. As age increased, observed TCR beta diversity per million T cells dropped in a roughly linear way, and a significant reduction was already evident by age about 40. There was a strong correlation between observed TCR beta diversity and the percentage of naive T cells measured by flow cytometry.

The donors were about 40 Caucasian individuals from Russia, aged roughly 6 to 90 years, who were systemically healthy. Around 9.7 milliliters of peripheral blood were collected from each donor into EDTA-treated Vacutainer tubes. Ficoll-Paque density-gradient centrifugation was used to isolate PBMCs, with at least 6 million per sample. Total RNA was extracted from PBMCs with Trizol reagent, with at least 5.5 micrograms obtained per sample. For every donor, an aliquot of PBMCs went through flow cytometry to measure the percentages of naive CD45RAhigh/CD27high T cells. Library creation used 5' RACE. Sequencing instrument: Illumina HiSeq 2500. A second PCR of 7 to 11 cycles was performed with a sample-barcoded 5' primer and a J-beta primer mix. A template-switch 5' adaptor carrying 12 random nucleotides introduced a unique molecular identifier onto each TCR beta cDNA molecule. Each sample yielded at least 3 million CDR3-containing paired-end reads. First-strand cDNA was synthesized from all RNA with the Mint cDNA synthesis kit, primed by a TRBC-specific oligonucleotide. After uracil-DNA glycosylase treatment, a first 18-cycle PCR used universal primers M1SS and BC2_uni_R on all cDNA. The original pipeline was this. For normalization, 1 million high-quality reads, each with a distinct molecular identifier, were randomly selected from each sample. Instead of being binned into consensus sequences, reads with shared molecular identifiers were discarded. MiTCR, with a Q25 quality threshold and the strictest error-elimination algorithm, was used for CDR3 identification, clonotype clustering and error correction. A nonparametric unseen species model with Euler transformation was used to estimate lower-bound total TCR beta diversity. The raw public reads went through TCRdb reprocessing: fastp at Q25, MiXCR clone calling, in-frame beta chains kept. Identical CDR3 protein sequences are pooled into one entry, listed with their most common genes and DNA. These V and J calls derive from TCRdb rather than the authors' analysis. In all, the sample holds around 1.5 million distinct CDR3 sequences, and roughly a third of those were seen once. Of the sample, around 11% is held by the ten largest clones.

In regard to this clonotype: Its antigen is currently not known. One base away there is no much larger clone; base qualities are not given.

The V end loses 2 bases and the J end loses 4 bases, and a stretch of 9 bases separates them. The CDR3 has 14 amino acids, counting the end cysteine and phenylalanine. The kept DNA is CDR3 alone, 42 bases in frame from the first base. The germline V gene yields MDHEN for CDR1 and SYDVKM for CDR2. Sequenced input: blood. The V and J segments used are TRBV28 and TRBJ2-1; the D gene is perhaps TRBD1 or TRBD2, each of them matching over 5 bases. This receptor was taken from a woman aged 30 to 39 in good health. For the CDR3, the sequence is CASSLLGEYNEQFF. Read as DNA, the sequence is TGTGCCAGCAGTTTACTGGGGGAATACAATGAGCAGTTCTTC.